Described below is a single T cell receptor beta chain sequence and its context. As yet, its antigen is unknown. Generated by immunoSEQ multiplex PCR, the TCRdb table keeps only in-frame clones and is missing some. The sample lists about 12,000 clones, over 75% occurring once. These data belong to a study of T cell clonotyping in hematopoietic cell transplantation. The germline gives CDR1 MNHEY, CDR2 SVGAGI. Trimming cost V 0 bases and J 0 bases, with 8 bases left between them. The CDR3 runs 15 residues. Regarding the study as a whole: At the given depth, recipient repertoires were over 95% de novo clonotypes.

The chain recombines TRBV6-5 with TRBJ1-1; D gene ambiguous. The clonotype was recovered from a man under 40 in good health. Some clones in this sample may be carry-over from other donors' samples. The sequenced sample consisted of peripheral blood mononuclear cells. This chain's CDR3 is CASSYSISLNTEAFF. DNA for the CDR3: TGTGCCAGCAGTTACTCGATCAGCCTGAACACTGAAGCTTTCTTT.